This entry describes one T cell receptor beta chain. Its matching antigen is unknown. Method: immunoSEQ multiplex PCR; TCRdb's copy keeps in-frame clones and lacks some. The sample yields about 1.5 million clones, 95% to 99% seen once. The data were obtained in a study of shared clonotypes between healthy human individuals. Broader study findings: In the sorted subsets, rarefaction showed sequencing was incomplete despite large depth.

Trimming took 6 bases from V and 3 from J; bases not matched to a gene: 14. This CDR3 has 17 residues. Germline-derived CDR1 and CDR2 are MNHEY and SMNVEV (reference sequence). The sequencing sample was made of naive CD4+ T cells sorted from blood. The subset was: CD45RA+ positively selected. V and J are TRBV27 and TRBJ2-1; 7 positions match TRBD2. This TCR came from a man younger than 40 in good health. CDR3 DNA sequence: TGTGCCAGCAGCCGATGGACTCAGCGGGGTTACTACAATGAGCAGTTCTTC. Translated: CASSRWTQRGYYNEQFF.